These T cell receptor beta chains were read from a single sample in a study of shared clonotypes between healthy human individuals. Using immunoSEQ multiplex PCR, the repertoire was profiled, and TCRdb retains in-frame clones only, with some absent. Of around 1.9 million clones in the sample, about 94% were seen once. The sample taken for sequencing was naive CD8+ T cells from PBMCs. These receptors were collected from a man younger than 30 in good health. Some clones in this sample may be carry-over from other donors' samples. Both conserved end residues are part of each CDR3.

TRBV19 | CASSRNRDDYEQYF
TRBV5-1 | CASSLGGLSSYNEQFF
TRBV6-4 | CASSDTWGDRVDGYTF
TRBV9 | CASSVGIGRSGANVLTF
TRBV10-1 | CASSGGSYEQYF
TRBV19 | CASSIVGLAAYNEQFF
TRBV11-2 | CASSLVAGGDAFF
TRBV9 | CASSLPGGNTEAFF
TRBV27 | CASSLSARYSNPPDYGYTF
TRBV27 | CASRTSGSYEQYF
TRBV19 | CASSAGTGRYGYTF
TRBV4-3 | CASKSRMSSYNEQFF
TRBV28 | CASSFFRQNTEAFF
TRBV18 | CASSLGTPGGVSGANVLTF
TRBV28 | CASSDRLHSSYEQYF